A single sample is the source of the 5 T cell receptor beta chains below, sequenced in a study of cytomegalovirus exposure and HLA in healthy donors. Researchers ran the PCR with 60 Vbeta and 13 Jbeta primers. Assay used: immunoSEQ multiplex PCR; TCRdb lists only in-frame clones, some missing. Its table records more than 45,000 clones. Sequenced material: PBMCs. The receptor source for this set is a woman in her 40s in good health and CMV-seronegative.

V gene TRBV5-1 combines with J gene TRBJ2-5; weak D call: TRBD1 (6 bases). V was cut by 1 base and J by 1 base, with 8 bases left in between. CDR3 length equals 14 residues. Per germline, CDR1 SGHRS and CDR2 YFSETQ. CDR3 sequence reads: CASSLTDSQETQYF. For the CDR3, the DNA is TGCGCCAGCAGCTTGACGGACAGCCAAGAGACCCAGTACTTC. Drawing the rest from reference TRBV5-1 and TRBJ2-5, the complete variable domain is KAGVTQTPRYLIKTRGQQVTLSCSPISGHRSVSWYQQTPGQGLQFLFEYFSETQRNKGNFPGRFSGRQFSNSRSEMNVSTLELGDSALYLCASSLTDSQETQYFGPGTRLLVL.

The chain joins TRBV6-5 to TRBJ1-1; D is perhaps TRBD1 (5 bases). CDR3 length equals 15 residues. V was trimmed by 6 bases and J by 4 bases, leaving 18 bases between them. The germline gives CDR1 MNHEY, CDR2 SVGAGI. The CDR3 DNA follows: TGTGCCAGCAGCCAAGGGGCCCCGTTTAGCACTGAAGCTTTCTTT. Protein: CASSQGAPFSTEAFF.

The chain uses TRBV6-6 and TRBJ1-2; a possible D gene is TRBD1 (5 bases). Between the trimmed V and J ends, which lost 6 bases and 3 bases, there was a span of 14 bases. Germline values: CDR1 MNHNY, CDR2 SVGAGI (reference sequence). This CDR3 has 14 amino acids. CDR3 loop: CASSISWGDYGYTF. CDR3 DNA: TGTGCCAGCAGCATCTCATGGGGCGACTATGGCTACACCTTC.

The chain carries TRBV18 and TRBJ2-7, with 7 bases identical to TRBD1. This CDR3 has 14 residues. Germline CDR1 KGHSH, CDR2 LQKENI. Trimming removed 1 base from V and 3 bases from J; junction bases left unmatched: 3. The CDR3 loop reads CASSPRDSNYEQYF. The CDR3 nucleotides read TGTGCCAGCTCACCACGGGACAGCAACTACGAGCAGTACTTC.

This chain joins TRBV5-1 and TRBJ2-2; D is unclear. CDR3 length equals 14 residues. The V gene lost 5 bases and the J gene lost 1 base, with 9 bases spanning the gap. Germline lookup yields CDR1 SGHRS and CDR2 YFSETQ. The CDR3 spells CASSSGQNTGELFF. DNA of the CDR3: TGCGCCAGCAGTAGTGGGCAGAACACCGGGGAGCTGTTTTTT.